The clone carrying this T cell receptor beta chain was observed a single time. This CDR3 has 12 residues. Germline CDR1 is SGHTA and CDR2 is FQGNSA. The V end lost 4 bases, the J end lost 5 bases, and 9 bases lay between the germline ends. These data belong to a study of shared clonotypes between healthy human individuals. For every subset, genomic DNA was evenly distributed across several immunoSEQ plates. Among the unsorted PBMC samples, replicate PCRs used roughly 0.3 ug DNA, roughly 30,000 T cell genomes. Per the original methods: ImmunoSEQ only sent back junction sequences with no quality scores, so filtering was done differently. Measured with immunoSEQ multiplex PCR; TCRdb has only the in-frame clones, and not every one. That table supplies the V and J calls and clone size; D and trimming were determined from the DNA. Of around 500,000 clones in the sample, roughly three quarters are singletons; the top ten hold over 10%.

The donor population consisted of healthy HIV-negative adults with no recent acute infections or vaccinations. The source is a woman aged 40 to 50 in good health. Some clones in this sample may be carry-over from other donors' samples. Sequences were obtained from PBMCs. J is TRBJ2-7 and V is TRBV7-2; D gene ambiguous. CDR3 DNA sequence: TGTGCCAGCAGCTCATTTGCTGACGAGCAGTACTTC. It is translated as CASSSFADEQYF.